This TCR beta chain was identified during a study of shared clonotypes between healthy human individuals. Study-level information: With ages of 18 to 49, the donors were a couple of women and a few men. Notes on the study in general: An anticipated effect of sequencing depth on clonotype sharing among donors was recognized.

Points on this clone: Its matching antigen is unknown.

V was clipped by 7 bases and J by 14 bases, with 20 bases between them. This CDR3 contains 13 residues. The germline CDR1 and CDR2 sequences are MNHEY and SVGAGI. Genomic DNA of each subset was evenly split across several immunoSEQ plates. Authors' data handling: For the immunoSEQ data, sequences were junction-only without quality scores, so filtering differed. TCRdb's table, derived via immunoSEQ multiplex PCR, lists solely in-frame clones and lacks some. D and trimming were read from the DNA, whereas the V and J calls and clone size are those reported in that table. The table lists 2 million to 3 million clones, approximately 93% of them singletons.

This TCR was recovered from a young man in good health. Some clones in this sample may be carry-over from other donors' samples. The chain joins TRBV6-5 to TRBJ1-4, with D perhaps matching TRBD1 (5 bases). Material for sequencing was naive CD4+ T cells from PBMCs. Subset in this sample: CD45RA+ positively selected. The CDR3 sequence: CASKVGGRKQLFF. CDR3 bases: TGTGCCAGCAAAGTGGGGGGACGGAAACAGCTGTTTTTT.